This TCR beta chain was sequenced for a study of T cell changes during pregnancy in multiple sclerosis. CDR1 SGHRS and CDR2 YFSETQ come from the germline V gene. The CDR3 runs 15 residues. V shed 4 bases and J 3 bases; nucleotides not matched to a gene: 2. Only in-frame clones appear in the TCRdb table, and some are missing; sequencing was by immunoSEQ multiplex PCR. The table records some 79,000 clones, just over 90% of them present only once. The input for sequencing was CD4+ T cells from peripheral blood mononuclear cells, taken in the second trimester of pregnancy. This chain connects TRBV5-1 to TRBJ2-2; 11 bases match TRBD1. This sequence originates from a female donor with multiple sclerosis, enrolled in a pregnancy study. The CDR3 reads CASSPDRGHTGELFF. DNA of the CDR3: TGCGCCAGCAGCCCGGACAGGGGGCACACCGGGGAGCTGTTTTTT.